This T cell receptor (beta chain) was captured by sequencing in a study of tumor-infiltrating lymphocytes in primary liver carcinoma. The CDR3 covers 17 residues. Germline CDR1 MGHRA, CDR2 YSYEKL. The V end was cut by 1 base, the J end by 8 bases, with 21 bases between. Alongside blood RNA obtained from unsorted whole blood, germline DNA was also extracted. Using a constant-region primer together with ProtoScript II reverse transcriptase, TCR beta cDNA was made from roughly 500 ng of total RNA. ARM-PCR, slightly modified, supplied the TCR beta libraries through three nested multiplex PCR rounds. The study ran its first two PCR rounds for around 10 cycles each, using TRBV1-TRBV30 forward primers and a C-beta reverse primer. One entry per CDR3 protein, called by TCRdb with MiXCR from the multiplex PCR reads. This table holds 190,000 or so distinct CDR3 sequences, roughly 61% found once.

This chain joins TRBV4-1 and TRBJ1-5, with D unclear. The sequence came from a woman aged 60-70 years with primary liver carcinoma and hepatitis B virus infection. The sample was peripheral blood. The CDR3 DNA follows: TGCGCCAGCAGCCAAGCGTCCTCCCCGGGTCGCAACGAGCCCCAGCATTTT. Protein: CASSQASSPGRNEPQHF.